These T cell receptor beta chains were read from a single sample in a study of T-cell reconstitution after alpha-beta-depleted transplantation in children. TCRdb re-analysed the PCR reads in MiXCR, keeping a single row per CDR3 protein. The sample lists roughly 670,000 distinct CDR3 sequences, around 14% occurring once. The sequencing used PBMCs, collected before TCRalphabeta/CD19-depleted stem cell transplant. The receptors were sampled from a girl aged 2-9 years with congenital amegakaryocytic thrombocytopenia, due to receive a stem cell transplant. CDR3s include the opening cysteine and the closing phenylalanine or tryptophan. A D gene is named only where the DNA matches it firmly. Where a row states a size, it is once, few, many or the class of an expanded clone; other rows omit it.

>TRBD2|TRBJ2-7|many|TRBV10-3
CAISESGIAGRSSYEQYF
TGTGCCATCAGTGAGTCTGGGATAGCGGGAAGGAGCTCCTACGAGCAGTACTTC
>NA|TRBJ2-5|NA|TRBV9
CASSGQQLGLAQDTQYF
TGTGCCAGCAGCGGACAGCAGTTGGGACTGGCCCAAGACACCCAGTACTTC
>NA|TRBJ2-1|few|TRBV5-1
CASSKITIHEQFF
TGCGCCAGCAGCAAAATAACAATCCATGAGCAGTTCTTC
>TRBD1|TRBJ2-5|many|TRBV5-5
CASSRWGQLKETQYF
TGTGCCAGCAGCCGGTGGGGACAGTTAAAAGAGACCCAGTACTTC
>NA|TRBJ2-3|NA|TRBV20-1
CSALAPPSTDTQYF
TGCAGTGCCTTGGCTCCACCCAGCACAGATACGCAGTATTTT
>NA|TRBJ2-1|few|TRBV5-1
CASSLDSAEQFF
TGCGCCAGCAGCTTGGACTCGGCAGAGCAGTTCTTC
>TRBD2|TRBJ2-1|many|TRBV12-3/TRBV12-4
CASSPGLAPHSYNEQFF
TGTGCCAGCAGTCCGGGACTAGCCCCTCATTCTTACAATGAGCAGTTCTTC
>TRBD2|TRBJ2-1|NA|TRBV15
CATSRGDGPGLGFFF
TGTGCCACCAGCAGAGGCGACGGGCCGGGACTAGGATTTTTCTTC
>NA|TRBJ2-7|many|TRBV5-1
CASTPGTDF
TGCGCCAGCACCCCCGGGACGGACTTC
>TRBD1|TRBJ2-5|NA|TRBV6-1
CASSEGTGVQETQYF
TGTGCCAGCAGTGAAGGGACAGGGGTCCAAGAGACCCAGTACTTC
>TRBD1|TRBJ2-1|few|TRBV7-9
CASSRGTDYNEQFF
TGTGCCAGCAGCAGAGGGACAGATTACAATGAGCAGTTCTTC
>TRBD1|TRBJ2-2|NA|TRBV25-1
CASTGQGASGELFF
TGTGCCAGCACTGGACAGGGGGCTAGCGGGGAGCTGTTTTTT
>NA|TRBJ1-2|NA|TRBV12-3/TRBV12-4
CASSQRRPSNYGYTF
TGTGCCAGCAGTCAGCGGAGACCCTCCAACTATGGCTACACCTTC
>NA|TRBJ2-1|few|TRBV5-1
CASSLNGEQFF
TGCGCCAGCAGCTTGAATGGTGAGCAGTTCTTC
>TRBD2|TRBJ2-7|NA|TRBV12-3/TRBV12-4
CASRGAGGGHEQYF
TGTGCCAGCCGAGGAGCGGGAGGCGGGCACGAGCAGTACTTC
>NA|TRBJ2-7|NA|TRBV15
CATSAGFSYEQYF
TGTGCCACCAGCGCGGGGTTCTCCTACGAGCAGTACTTC
>TRBD1|TRBJ2-5|NA|TRBV3-1
CASSSRQGRKTQYF
TGTGCCAGCAGCTCCAGACAGGGGAGAAAGACCCAGTACTTC
>NA|TRBJ2-7|many|TRBV20-1
CSARDISRSYEQYF
TGCAGTGCTAGAGATATTAGTAGAAGCTACGAGCAGTACTTC
>NA|TRBJ1-1|NA|TRBV12-3/TRBV12-4
CASSFGWRNTEAFF
TGTGCCAGCAGTTTTGGATGGCGGAACACTGAAGCTTTCTTT
>TRBD1|TRBJ2-5|NA|TRBV15
CATSGWTGRETQYF
TGTGCCACCAGCGGTTGGACAGGTCGAGAGACCCAGTACTTC
>TRBD1|TRBJ1-1|many|TRBV27
CASTQTGANTEAFF
TGTGCCAGCACCCAGACAGGGGCGAACACTGAAGCTTTCTTT
>NA|TRBJ2-3|NA|TRBV5-4
CAISPVGRATDTQYF
TGTGCCATCAGCCCCGTAGGGCGGGCCACAGATACGCAGTATTTT
>TRBD2|TRBJ2-7|many|TRBV12-3/TRBV12-4
CASSLGLVSEQYF
TGTGCCAGCAGTTTGGGACTAGTAAGCGAGCAGTACTTC
>NA|TRBJ2-1|NA|TRBV12-3/TRBV12-4
CASRLGPGPERQEQFF
TGTGCCAGCAGGTTAGGCCCGGGACCCGAACGCCAAGAGCAGTTCTTC
>NA|TRBJ1-4|many|TRBV5-1
CASSRVAGEFGEKLFF
TGCGCCAGCAGTCGGGTGGCAGGGGAGTTCGGTGAAAAACTGTTTTTT
>TRBD2|TRBJ2-1|few|TRBV7-3
CASSLTAGGPLNEQFF
TGTGCCAGCAGCTTAACGGCGGGAGGGCCTCTGAATGAGCAGTTCTTC
>NA|TRBJ2-3|few|TRBV5-1
CASSLSVLSGTDTQYF
TGCGCCAGCAGCTTGTCGGTCCTTTCGGGCACAGATACGCAGTATTTT
>TRBD2|TRBJ2-1|NA|TRBV30
CAWSVRLAGARDEQFF
TGTGCCTGGAGTGTACGCTTAGCGGGAGCTCGGGATGAGCAGTTCTTC
>NA|TRBJ2-7|few|TRBV2
CASARTYEQYF
TGTGCCAGCGCGAGGACCTACGAGCAGTACTTC
>TRBD2|TRBJ2-5|few|TRBV27
CASRPGLASETQYF
TGTGCCAGCAGACCGGGACTAGCATCGGAGACCCAGTACTTC
>TRBD2|TRBJ2-7|many|TRBV27
CATRTSGTPDEQYF
TGTGCCACTCGGACTAGCGGGACCCCCGACGAGCAGTACTTC
>NA|TRBJ2-5|NA|TRBV7-9
CASSLGGPSTQYF
TGTGCCAGCAGCTTGGGCGGCCCGTCGACCCAGTACTTC
>NA|TRBJ2-5|many|TRBV29-1
CSVEGRGETQYF
TGCAGCGTTGAAGGCAGGGGAGAGACCCAGTACTTC
>NA|TRBJ2-3|few|TRBV4-2
CASSQGPASLTSDTQYF
TGTGCCAGCAGCCAAGGTCCCGCTAGCCTTACCTCGGATACGCAGTATTTT
>TRBD1|TRBJ2-3|few|TRBV9
CASSERTGAAPSTDTQYF
TGTGCCAGCAGCGAGAGGACAGGGGCTGCCCCTAGCACAGATACGCAGTATTTT
>NA|TRBJ2-2|many|TRBV20-1
CSALNRDLGELFF
TGCAGTGCACTGAACAGGGACCTCGGGGAGCTGTTTTTT
>NA|TRBJ2-1|NA|TRBV7-2
CASSPPPGRGNEQFF
TGTGCCAGCAGCCCTCCTCCGGGCCGGGGCAATGAGCAGTTCTTC
>NA|TRBJ2-5|few|TRBV5-5
CASSFGDVETQYF
TGTGCCAGCAGCTTCGGGGACGTTGAGACCCAGTACTTC
>TRBD2|TRBJ2-3|NA|TRBV10-2
CASEAPSGRAADTQYF
TGCGCCAGCGAGGCACCTAGCGGGAGGGCCGCAGATACGCAGTATTTT
>NA|TRBJ1-5|many|TRBV5-5
CASSLHGQSRNQPQHF
TGTGCCAGCAGCTTACATGGACAGTCACGCAATCAGCCCCAGCATTTT